These 8 T cell receptor beta chains originate from one sample sequenced in a study of T cell responses to AZD1222 COVID-19 vaccine. TCRdb keeps only in-frame clones here, not all; method: immunoSEQ multiplex PCR. The data show roughly 120,000 clones, 89% seen once. The specimen was peripheral blood, collected on day 0 of AZD1222 vaccination. These receptors came from an adult in good health.

V and J are TRBV5-6 and TRBJ2-2, with D tentatively TRBD2 (6 bases). The CDR3 is 16 residues long. Germline V CDR1 and CDR2: SGHDT, YYEEEE. Trimming cost V 6 bases and J 3 bases, with 18 bases left between them. DNA of the CDR3: TGTGCCAGCAAAACGATGATTAGCGGTTACACCGGGGAGCTGTTTTTT. Its protein is CASKTMISGYTGELFF.

The J gene is TRBJ1-1, the V gene TRBV19, with TRBD1 identical over 8 bases. Germline V gene data show CDR1 as LNHDA and CDR2 as SQIVND (reference sequence). The CDR3 has 14 residues. V lost 10 bases, J lost 2 bases, and 9 bases stayed unmatched. The CDR3 protein is CATVAGGGNTEAFF. CDR3 bases: TGTGCCACCGTCGCAGGGGGCGGAAACACTGAAGCTTTCTTT.

The genes are TRBV19 and TRBJ1-4; 7 bases are a match to TRBD1. The V gene end was trimmed by 4 bases and the J gene end by 0 bases; junction bases not matched to a gene: 8. From germline, CDR1 is LNHDA and CDR2 SQIVND (reference sequence). This CDR3 has 17 amino acids. DNA of the CDR3: TGTGCCAGTAGTACCACAGGGGTGATTGCAACTAATGAAAAACTGTTTTTT. Its translation is CASSTTGVIATNEKLFF.

V usage is TRBV19 and J usage is TRBJ1-5; no clear D gene. The ends were cut back, 5 bases at V and 1 base at J, with 12 bases in the middle. The CDR3 is 15 residues long. The germline gives CDR1 LNHDA, CDR2 SQIVND (reference sequence). The CDR3 DNA reads as TGTGCCAGTAGTGCCACCGCTCAGAGCAATCAGCCCCAGCATTTT. Its protein is CASSATAQSNQPQHF.

V and J are TRBV7-2 and TRBJ1-1; a possible D gene is TRBD1 (5 bases). The CDR3 covers 14 residues. Germline CDR1 SGHTA, CDR2 FQGNSA. V lost 3 bases, J lost 2 bases, and 10 bases lay in between. CDR3 nucleotide sequence: TGTGCCAGCAGCTTCCCAGGGTCTAACACTGAAGCTTTCTTT. Protein sequence: CASSFPGSNTEAFF.

This clone was observed a single time. V and J are TRBV9 and TRBJ2-3, with TRBD2 identical over 12 bases. The V segment lost 4 bases and the J segment 5 bases; nucleotides outside the gene matches: 8. This CDR3 is built from 16 residues. Germline values: CDR1 SGDLS, CDR2 YYNGEE. The CDR3: CASSPRTSGAQDTQYF. The CDR3 region has the DNA TGTGCCAGCAGCCCACGGACTAGCGGGGCCCAAGATACGCAGTATTTT. Based on the CDR3 plus reference TRBV9 and TRBJ2-3, the full variable domain is DSGVTQTPKHLITATGQRVTLRCSPRSGDLSVYWYQQSLDQGLQFLIQYYNGEERAKGNILERFSAQQFPDLHSELNLSSLELGDSALYFCASSPRTSGAQDTQYFGPGTRLTVL.

V usage is TRBV6-1 and J usage is TRBJ2-2; 13 bases match TRBD2. The germline V gene encodes CDR1 MNHNS and CDR2 SASEGT. The J segment lost 0 bases and the V segment lost 4 bases, leaving 5 bases of the junction unmatched. This CDR3 is 18 amino acids long. The CDR3 here is CASSGGLAGAPNTGELFF. The CDR3, as DNA: TGTGCCAGCAGTGGCGGACTAGCGGGAGCGCCGAACACCGGGGAGCTGTTTTTT.

In this sample, this clone turned up once. The chain is built from TRBV10-3 and TRBJ1-4; 9 bases align to TRBD1. There are 15 residues in the CDR3. Germline V gives CDR1 ENHRY, CDR2 SYGVKD. Trimming at V came to 0 bases and at J to 8 bases, leaving 4 bases not matched to a gene. The CDR3, as DNA: TGTGCCATCAGTGAGTCGGACAGGGGTTTGGAAAAACTGTTTTTT. Amino acid sequence: CAISESDRGLEKLFF.